This passage covers 2 T cell receptor beta chains from one sample sequenced in a study of shared clonotypes between healthy human individuals. The naive CD8 population came from CD45RO-negative cells selected for CCR7, without terminally differentiated effector memory CD45RA+ cells. Sequenced by immunoSEQ multiplex PCR; TCRdb stores in-frame clones only, minus some. The sample contains around 1.9 million clones, roughly 93% of which appear only once. Sequencing was performed on naive CD8+ T cells from PBMCs. Every receptor here comes from a man aged 18 to 29 in good health. Some clones in this sample may be carry-over from other donors' samples.

Of note for this clone: Within the sample, other DNA sequences also encode this same CDR3. V and J are TRBV19 and TRBJ2-6, with D uncertain. The CDR3 is made up of 15 amino acids. Trimming left V 2 bases short and J 0 bases short, with 5 bases between. CDR1 and CDR2 from the germline V gene are LNHDA and SQIVND (reference sequence). CDR3 residues: CASSISGSGANVLTF. The CDR3, as DNA: TGTGCCAGTAGTATATCGGGCTCTGGGGCCAACGTCCTGACTTTC.

This rearrangement joins TRBV10-3 to TRBJ2-2; D unresolved. Germline V lookup: CDR1 ENHRY, CDR2 SYGVKD. The CDR3 is 12 amino acids. Trimming took 7 bases from V and 1 from J, leaving 4 bases between them. CDR3: CAIMENTGELFF. DNA for the CDR3: TGTGCCATCATGGAGAACACCGGGGAGCTGTTTTTT.